This T cell receptor (beta chain) was identified during a study of T cells expressing NK-cell markers. Each CDR3 protein gets one entry in TCRdb, which reprocessed the 5' RACE reads and gives no DNA. The sample holds 400,000 to 450,000 distinct CDR3 sequences. Germline V gives CDR1 SGHTA, CDR2 FQGNSA. The CDR3 is made up of 13 amino acids. The sequence derives from a woman between 18 and 70 years old in good health. The chain employs TRBV7-2 and TRBJ2-2; lacking DNA, the TRBD2 call made by TCRdb goes unchecked. The sample was blood T cells: a sorted CD56 or NKG2C T cell subset, CD4+ or CD8+ T cells, or bulk PBMC T cells (not recorded which). The CDR3 loop reads CALGRTNTGELFF.